The 5 T cell receptor beta chains in this list originate from one sample, sequenced in a study of T cell changes during pregnancy in multiple sclerosis. This table comes from immunoSEQ multiplex PCR, and its TCRdb copy is limited to in-frame clones, with some not included. The sample holds 60,000 to 95,000 clones; around 90% are singletons and the top ten take about 0.45%. Material: CD4+ T cells from peripheral blood mononuclear cells, obtained before pregnancy. Receptors were obtained from a female donor with multiple sclerosis, enrolled in a pregnancy study.

The chain uses TRBV29-1 and TRBJ2-1, with TRBD1 identical over 10 bases. This CDR3 comprises 14 residues. The germline gives CDR1 SQVTM, CDR2 ANQGSEA. J gave up 4 bases and V 6 bases, and 6 bases lay outside the gene matches. As DNA, the CDR3 is TGCAGCGTCAACGGACAGGGGGTATACAATGAGCAGTTCTTC. This translates into CSVNGQGVYNEQFF.

The V gene is TRBV11-2, the J gene TRBJ1-4; possibly TRBD1 for D (5 bases). The V gene lost 5 bases and the J gene lost 3 bases, with 10 bases spanning the gap. The CDR3 is 14 amino acids. Germline loops: CDR1 SGHAT, CDR2 FQNNGV. CDR3 loop: CASSTRASNEKLFF. DNA for the CDR3: TGTGCCAGCAGCACCAGGGCTTCTAATGAAAAACTGTTTTTT.

This chain connects TRBV10-3 to TRBJ1-5; D might be TRBD1 (5 bases). V was trimmed by 4 bases and J by 2 bases, leaving 12 bases between them. The CDR3 is 15 residues long. Looked up from germline, CDR1 is ENHRY and CDR2 is SYGVKD. The chain's CDR3 is CAISAGHGGNQPQHF. The CDR3 DNA sequence: TGTGCCATCAGTGCTGGACACGGCGGCAATCAGCCCCAGCATTTT.

V is TRBV10-3 and J is TRBJ2-6, with 7 bases identical to TRBD1. Germline assignment: CDR1 ENHRY and CDR2 SYGVKD. The CDR3 is 17 amino acids. V was pared by 0 bases and J by 0 bases, with 2 bases of the junction left unmatched. The CDR3 loop reads CAISESGGFSGANVLTF. The CDR3, as DNA: TGTGCCATCAGTGAGTCAGGGGGCTTCTCTGGGGCCAACGTCCTGACTTTC.

The rearrangement uses TRBV10-3 and TRBJ2-1; perhaps TRBD1 as D (5 bases). Germline-derived CDR1 and CDR2 are ENHRY and SYGVKD. CDR3 length: 14 amino acids. V dropped 6 bases and J dropped 5 bases, with 14 bases sitting between them. CDR3 residues: CAIRSDTLNNEQFF. The CDR3 DNA is TGTGCCATCAGGTCGGACACCCTTAACAATGAGCAGTTCTTC.